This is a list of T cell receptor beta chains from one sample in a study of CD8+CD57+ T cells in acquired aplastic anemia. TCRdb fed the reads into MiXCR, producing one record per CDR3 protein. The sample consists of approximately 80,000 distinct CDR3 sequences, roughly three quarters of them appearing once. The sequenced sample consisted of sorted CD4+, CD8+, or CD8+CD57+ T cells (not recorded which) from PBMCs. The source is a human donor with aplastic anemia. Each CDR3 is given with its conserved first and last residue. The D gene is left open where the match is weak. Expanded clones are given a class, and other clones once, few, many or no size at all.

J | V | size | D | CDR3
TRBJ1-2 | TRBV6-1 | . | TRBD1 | CASNIPGQSVYTF
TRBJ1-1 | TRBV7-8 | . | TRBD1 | CASSSDRVPDTEAFF
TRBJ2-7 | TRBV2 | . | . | CASSRRWDDYEQYF
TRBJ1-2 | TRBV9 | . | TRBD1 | CASSPHRGSNYGYTF
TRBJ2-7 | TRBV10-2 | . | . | CASGSGFPEQYF
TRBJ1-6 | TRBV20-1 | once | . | CSAHRAGNSPLHF
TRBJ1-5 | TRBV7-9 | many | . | CASSLIGDQPQHF
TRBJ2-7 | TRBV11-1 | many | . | CASSLAITGYEQYF
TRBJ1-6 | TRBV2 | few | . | CAISEQAPNSPLHF
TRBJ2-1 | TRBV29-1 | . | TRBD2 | CSVEFVSGSKFF
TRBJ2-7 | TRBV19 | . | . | CASSSAGQSYEQYF
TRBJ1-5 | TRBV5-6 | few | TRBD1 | CASSIDRGNQPQHF
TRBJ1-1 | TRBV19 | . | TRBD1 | CASSQGVFGEAFF
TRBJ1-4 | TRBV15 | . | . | CATSRDIAEGPEKLFF
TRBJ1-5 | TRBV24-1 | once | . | CATSDPRRGEGQPQHF
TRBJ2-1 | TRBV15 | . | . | CATSRDLGSEQFF
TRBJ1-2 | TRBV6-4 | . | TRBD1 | CAGSDREGGYTF
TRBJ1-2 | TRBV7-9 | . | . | CASSWGGNYGYTF
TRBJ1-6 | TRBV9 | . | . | CASSVAGGGNSPLHF
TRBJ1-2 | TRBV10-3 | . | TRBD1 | CAIKGTAPLYTF
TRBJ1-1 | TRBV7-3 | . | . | CASSLSNRLYNTEAFF
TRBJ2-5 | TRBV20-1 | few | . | CSAKVAVPGETQYF
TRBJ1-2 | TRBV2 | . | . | CACSEVGDYGYTF
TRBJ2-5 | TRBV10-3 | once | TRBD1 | CAISEPGTGKETQYF
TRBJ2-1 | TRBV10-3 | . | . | CAISDRGWDEQFF
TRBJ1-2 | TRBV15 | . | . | CATSRDTGVGGYTF
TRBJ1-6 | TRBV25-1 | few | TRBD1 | CASRGQGVRPLHF
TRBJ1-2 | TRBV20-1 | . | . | CSARGAIGYGYTF
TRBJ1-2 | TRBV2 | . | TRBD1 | CASKGGGGYGYTF
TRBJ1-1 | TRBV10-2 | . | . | CASSEIRATEAFF
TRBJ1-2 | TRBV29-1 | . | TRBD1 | CSVEGQGVGGYTF
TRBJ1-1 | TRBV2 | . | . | CASRTQVGTEAFF
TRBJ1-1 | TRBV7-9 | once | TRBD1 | CASSRGQDEAFF
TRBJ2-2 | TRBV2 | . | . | CASITPGTNTGELFF
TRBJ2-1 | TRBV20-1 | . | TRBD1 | CSAPLGTGINEQFF
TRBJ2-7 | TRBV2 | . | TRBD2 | CASRLGTRTYEQYF
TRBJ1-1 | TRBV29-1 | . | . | CSVETLLVNTEAFF
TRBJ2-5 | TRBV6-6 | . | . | CASSYSYRVATGETQYF
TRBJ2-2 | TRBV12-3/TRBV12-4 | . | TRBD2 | CASGREGLTGELFF
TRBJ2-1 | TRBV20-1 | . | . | CSATPEGSGSYNEQFF
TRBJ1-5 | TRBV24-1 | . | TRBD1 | CATSDGQGDWPQHF
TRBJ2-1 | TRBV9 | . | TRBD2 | CARKMTSGKTTDNEQFF
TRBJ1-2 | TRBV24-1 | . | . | CATSHGVTNYGYTF
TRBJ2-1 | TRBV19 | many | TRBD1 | CASKTGIRDRNEQFF
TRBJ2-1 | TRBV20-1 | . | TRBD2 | CSAIIGLGYNEQFF
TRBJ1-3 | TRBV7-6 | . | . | CASSRWADTIYF
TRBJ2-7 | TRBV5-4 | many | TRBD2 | CASAGGRSYEQYF
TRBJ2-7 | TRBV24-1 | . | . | CATSDPRGHEQYF
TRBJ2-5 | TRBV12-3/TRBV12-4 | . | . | CASTVGRVQYF
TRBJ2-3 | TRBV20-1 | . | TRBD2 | CSARGGSGGTDTQYF
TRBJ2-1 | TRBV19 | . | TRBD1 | CASRRTGNNEQFF
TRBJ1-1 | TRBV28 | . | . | CASSIGFRTEAFF
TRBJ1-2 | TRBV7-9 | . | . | CASRSEYGYTF
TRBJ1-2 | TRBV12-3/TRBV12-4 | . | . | CASSVDRWGYTF
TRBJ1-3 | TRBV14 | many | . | CACSPKTHPEVTIYF